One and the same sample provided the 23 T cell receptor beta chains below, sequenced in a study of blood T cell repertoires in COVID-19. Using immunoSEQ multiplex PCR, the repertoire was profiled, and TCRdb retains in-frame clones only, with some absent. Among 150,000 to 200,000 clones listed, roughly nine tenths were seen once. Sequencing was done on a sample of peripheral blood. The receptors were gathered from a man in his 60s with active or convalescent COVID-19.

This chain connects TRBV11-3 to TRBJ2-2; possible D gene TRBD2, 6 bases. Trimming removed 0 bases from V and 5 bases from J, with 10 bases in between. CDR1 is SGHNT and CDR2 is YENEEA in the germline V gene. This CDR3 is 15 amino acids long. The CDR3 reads CASSLDGRGTGELFF. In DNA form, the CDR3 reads TGTGCCAGCAGCTTAGACGGGAGAGGAACCGGGGAGCTGTTTTTT. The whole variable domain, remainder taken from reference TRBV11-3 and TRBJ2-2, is EAGVVQSPRYKIIEKKQPVAFWCNPISGHNTLYWYLQNLGQGPELLIRYENEEAVDDSQLPKDRFSAERLKGVDSTLKIQPAELGDSAVYLCASSLDGRGTGELFFGEGSRLTVL.

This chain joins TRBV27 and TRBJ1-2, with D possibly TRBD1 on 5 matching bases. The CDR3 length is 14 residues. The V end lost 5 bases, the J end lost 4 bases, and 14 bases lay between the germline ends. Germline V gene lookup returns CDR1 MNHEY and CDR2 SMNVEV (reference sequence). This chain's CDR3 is CASSPETDFYGYTF. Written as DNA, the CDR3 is TGTGCCAGCAGTCCGGAGACAGATTTCTATGGCTACACCTTC.

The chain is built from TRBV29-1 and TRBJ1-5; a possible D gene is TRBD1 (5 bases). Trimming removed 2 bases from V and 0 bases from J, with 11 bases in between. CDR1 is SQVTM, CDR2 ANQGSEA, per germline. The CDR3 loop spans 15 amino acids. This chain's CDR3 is CSVELDSDSNQPQHF. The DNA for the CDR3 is TGCAGCGTTGAACTCGACAGTGATAGCAATCAGCCCCAGCATTTT.

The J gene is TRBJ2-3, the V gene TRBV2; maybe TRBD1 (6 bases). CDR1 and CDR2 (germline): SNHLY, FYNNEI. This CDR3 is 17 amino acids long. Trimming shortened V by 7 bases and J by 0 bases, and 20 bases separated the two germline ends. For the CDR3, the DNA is TGTGCCAGCACCCAGATTCTGGGGACAAAAAGCACAGATACGCAGTATTTT. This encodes CASTQILGTKSTDTQYF.

CDR3 in amino acids: CASSYGTGRSYEQYF. The CDR3 bases are TGTGCCAGCAGTTACGGGACAGGGAGGTCCTACGAGCAGTACTTC. The V and J genes are TRBV6-5 and TRBJ2-7; 9 nucleotides match TRBD1. CDR1 is MNHEY and CDR2 is SVGAGI in the germline V gene. The CDR3 is 15 amino acids. V lost 2 bases to trimming and J lost 1 base; unmatched junction nucleotides: 3.

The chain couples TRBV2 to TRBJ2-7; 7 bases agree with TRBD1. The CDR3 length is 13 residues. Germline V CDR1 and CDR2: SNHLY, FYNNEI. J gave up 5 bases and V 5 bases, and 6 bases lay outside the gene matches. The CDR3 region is CASSKGGWDEQYF. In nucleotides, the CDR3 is TGTGCCAGCAGTAAAGGGGGCTGGGACGAGCAGTACTTC. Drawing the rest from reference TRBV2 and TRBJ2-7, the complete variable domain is EPEVTQTPSHQVTQMGQEVILRCVPISNHLYFYWYRQILGQKVEFLVSFYNNEISEKSEIFDDQFSVERPDGSNFTLKIRSTKLEDSAMYFCASSKGGWDEQYFGPGTRLTVT.

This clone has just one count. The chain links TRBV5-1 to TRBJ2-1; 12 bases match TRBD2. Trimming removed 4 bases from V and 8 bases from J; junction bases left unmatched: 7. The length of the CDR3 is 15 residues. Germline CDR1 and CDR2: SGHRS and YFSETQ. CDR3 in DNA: TGCGCCAGCAGCGCCTCTAGCGGGAGGGCCTATGAGCAGTTCTTC. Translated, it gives CASSASSGRAYEQFF.

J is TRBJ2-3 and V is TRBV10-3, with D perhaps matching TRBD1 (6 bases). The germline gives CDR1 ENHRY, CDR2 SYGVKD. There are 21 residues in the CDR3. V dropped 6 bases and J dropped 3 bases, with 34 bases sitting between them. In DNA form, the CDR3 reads TGTGCCATCAGGATAGCTGAGGGTGAGGAAAGGAAATCCAGGGGTACAGATACGCAGTATTTT. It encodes CAIRIAEGEERKSRGTDTQYF.

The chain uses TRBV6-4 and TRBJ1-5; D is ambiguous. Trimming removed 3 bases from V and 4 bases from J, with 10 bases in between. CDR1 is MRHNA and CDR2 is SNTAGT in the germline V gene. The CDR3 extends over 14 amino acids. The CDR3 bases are TGTGCCAGCAGTGAGTCACAGCAAAATCAGCCCCAGCATTTT. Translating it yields CASSESQQNQPQHF.

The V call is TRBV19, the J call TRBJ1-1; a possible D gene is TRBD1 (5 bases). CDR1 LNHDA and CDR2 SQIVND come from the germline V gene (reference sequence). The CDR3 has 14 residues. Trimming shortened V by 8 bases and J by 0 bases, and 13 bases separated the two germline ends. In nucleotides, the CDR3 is TGTGCCAGTGGAGGGGCAGGGATGAACACTGAAGCTTTCTTT. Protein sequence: CASGGAGMNTEAFF.

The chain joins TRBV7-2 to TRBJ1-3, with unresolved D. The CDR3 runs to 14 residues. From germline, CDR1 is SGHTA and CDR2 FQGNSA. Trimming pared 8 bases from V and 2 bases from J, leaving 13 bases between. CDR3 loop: CASVSWWAGNTIYF. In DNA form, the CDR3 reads TGTGCCAGCGTTAGCTGGTGGGCTGGAAACACCATATATTTT.

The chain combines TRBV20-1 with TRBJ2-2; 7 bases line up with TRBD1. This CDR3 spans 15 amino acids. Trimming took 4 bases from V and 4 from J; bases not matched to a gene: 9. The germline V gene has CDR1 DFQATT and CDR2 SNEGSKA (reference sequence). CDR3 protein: CSATDLQGSTGELFF. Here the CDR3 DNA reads TGCAGTGCTACTGACTTACAGGGGAGCACCGGGGAGCTGTTTTTT.

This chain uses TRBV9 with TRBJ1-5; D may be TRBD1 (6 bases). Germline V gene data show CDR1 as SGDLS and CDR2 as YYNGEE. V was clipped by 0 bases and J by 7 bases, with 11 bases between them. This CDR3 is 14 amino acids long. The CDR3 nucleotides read TGTGCCAGCAGCGTAGGATGGGGGGGCCAGCCCCAGCATTTT. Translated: CASSVGWGGQPQHF. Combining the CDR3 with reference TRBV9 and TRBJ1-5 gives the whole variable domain DSGVTQTPKHLITATGQRVTLRCSPRSGDLSVYWYQQSLDQGLQFLIQYYNGEERAKGNILERFSAQQFPDLHSELNLSSLELGDSALYFCASSVGWGGQPQHFGDGTRLSIL.

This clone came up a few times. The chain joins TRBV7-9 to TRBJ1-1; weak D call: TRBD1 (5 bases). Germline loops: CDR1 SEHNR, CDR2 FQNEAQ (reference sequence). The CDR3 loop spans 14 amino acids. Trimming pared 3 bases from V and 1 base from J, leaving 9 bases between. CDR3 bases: TGTGCCAGCAGCTTCAGGGCGGAGAACACTGAAGCTTTCTTT. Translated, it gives CASSFRAENTEAFF.

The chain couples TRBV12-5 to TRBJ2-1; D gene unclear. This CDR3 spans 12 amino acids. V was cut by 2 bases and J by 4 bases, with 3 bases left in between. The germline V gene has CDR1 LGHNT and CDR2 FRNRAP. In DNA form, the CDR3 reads TGTGCTAGTGGTTTGCTATACAATGAGCAGTTCTTC. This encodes CASGLLYNEQFF. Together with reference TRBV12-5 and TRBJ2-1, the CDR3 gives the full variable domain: DARVTQTPRHKVTEMGQEVTMRCQPILGHNTVFWYRQTMMQGLELLAYFRNRAPLDDSGMPKDRFSAEMPDATLATLKIQPSEPRDSAVYFCASGLLYNEQFFGPGTRLTVL.

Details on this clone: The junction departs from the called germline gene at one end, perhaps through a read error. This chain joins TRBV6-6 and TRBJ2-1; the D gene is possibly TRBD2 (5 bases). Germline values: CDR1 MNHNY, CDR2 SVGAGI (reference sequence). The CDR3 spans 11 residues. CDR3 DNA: TGTGCCAGCAAGTTAGAGGGTCGTCTGGTCTTC. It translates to CASKLEGRLVF.

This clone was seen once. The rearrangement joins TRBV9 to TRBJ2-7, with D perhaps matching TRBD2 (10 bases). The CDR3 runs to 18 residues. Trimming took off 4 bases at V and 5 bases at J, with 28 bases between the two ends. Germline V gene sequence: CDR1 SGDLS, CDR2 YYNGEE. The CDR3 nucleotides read TGTGCCAGCAGCCCGGGGACAGGGTGGGCTAGCGGGAGTCACGAGCAGTACTTC. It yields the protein CASSPGTGWASGSHEQYF.

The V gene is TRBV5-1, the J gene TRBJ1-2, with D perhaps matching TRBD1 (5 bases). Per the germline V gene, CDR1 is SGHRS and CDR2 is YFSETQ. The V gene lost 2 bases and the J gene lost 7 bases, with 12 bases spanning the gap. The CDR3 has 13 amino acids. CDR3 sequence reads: CASSFQGDGGYTF. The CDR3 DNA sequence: TGCGCCAGCAGCTTTCAAGGGGATGGTGGCTACACCTTC.

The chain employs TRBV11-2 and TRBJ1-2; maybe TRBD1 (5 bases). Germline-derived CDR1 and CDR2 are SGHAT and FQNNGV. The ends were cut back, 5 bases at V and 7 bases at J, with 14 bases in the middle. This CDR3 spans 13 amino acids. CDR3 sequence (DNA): TGTGCCAGCAGCCTCCAGACAGTTACTGGCTACACCTTC. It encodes CASSLQTVTGYTF.

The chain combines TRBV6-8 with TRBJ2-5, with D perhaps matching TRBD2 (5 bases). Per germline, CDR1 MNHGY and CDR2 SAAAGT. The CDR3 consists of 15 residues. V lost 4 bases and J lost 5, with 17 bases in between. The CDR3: CASSSSSANRETQYF. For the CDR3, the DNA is TGTGCCAGCAGTTCGAGTAGCGCCAATCGGGAGACCCAGTACTTC.

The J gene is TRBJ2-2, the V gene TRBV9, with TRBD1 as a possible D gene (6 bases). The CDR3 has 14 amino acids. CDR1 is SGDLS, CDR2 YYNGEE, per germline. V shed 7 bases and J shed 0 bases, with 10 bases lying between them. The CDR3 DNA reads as TGTGCCAGCGGGACACCAACGAACACCGGGGAGCTGTTTTTT. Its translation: CASGTPTNTGELFF. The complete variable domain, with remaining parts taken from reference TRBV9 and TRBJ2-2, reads DSGVTQTPKHLITATGQRVTLRCSPRSGDLSVYWYQQSLDQGLQFLIQYYNGEERAKGNILERFSAQQFPDLHSELNLSSLELGDSALYFCASGTPTNTGELFFGEGSRLTVL.

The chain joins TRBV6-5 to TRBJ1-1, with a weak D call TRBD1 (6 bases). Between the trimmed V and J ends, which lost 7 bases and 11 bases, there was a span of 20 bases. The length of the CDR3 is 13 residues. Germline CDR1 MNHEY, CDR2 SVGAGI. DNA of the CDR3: TGTGCCAGCACTCCTGGGGGGGCAGTCGGGGCTTTCTTT. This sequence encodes CASTPGGAVGAFF.

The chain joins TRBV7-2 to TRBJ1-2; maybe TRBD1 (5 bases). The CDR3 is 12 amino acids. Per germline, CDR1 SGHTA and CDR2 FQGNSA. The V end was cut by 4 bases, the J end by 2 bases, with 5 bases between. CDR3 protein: CASSYRNYGYTF. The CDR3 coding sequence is TGTGCCAGCAGCTACAGGAACTATGGCTACACCTTC.